This entry lists 30 T cell receptor beta chains sequenced from one sample in a study of T-cell memory formation after mild COVID-19. Each CDR3 protein is one row after TCRdb ran MiXCR on the 5' RACE reads. The top ten hold around a fifth of the sample, which has around 340,000 distinct CDR3 sequences, about an eighth seen once. Material: PBMCs or a T cell subset sorted from them (not recorded which). Every receptor here comes from a man younger than 35 who had mild COVID-19 (a few samples of this study predate the infection). Cell type and time point are not known.

J is TRBJ1-2 and V is TRBV9, with 8 bases that match TRBD1. The CDR3 totals 12 residues. Germline CDR1 reads SGDLS; CDR2 reads YYNGEE. After removal of 4 bases from V and 7 bases from J, the junction contained 3 bases not matched to a gene. CDR3 nucleotide sequence: TGTGCCAGCAGCAAAGACAGGGGTGGCTACACCTTC. This sequence encodes CASSKDRGGYTF.

This clonotype was picked up a small number of times. This chain joins TRBV7-2 and TRBJ2-1, with 13 bases that match TRBD2. Trimming removed 1 base from V and 10 bases from J; junction bases left unmatched: 13. The CDR3 consists of 18 residues. The V gene's germline CDR1 is SGHTA and CDR2 FQGNSA. DNA for the CDR3: TGTGCCAGCAGCTTAGAGGCACTAGCGGGGGGGTCGAGACCCGAGCAGTTCTTC. Translation: CASSLEALAGGSRPEQFF.

This clonotype turned up a few times. V and J are TRBV28 and TRBJ2-7; TRBD1 agrees at 7 bases. The V and J ends lost 10 bases and 3 bases, in that order; junction bases with no gene match: 3. Germline V CDR1 and CDR2: MDHEN, SYDVKM. The CDR3 sequence is 11 residues long. The CDR3 DNA reads as TGTGCCACTCACAGGGGCTACGAGCAGTACGTC. The encoded protein is CATHRGYEQYV.

This clonotype was recorded a few times. The chain employs TRBV6-5 and TRBJ1-1; D call uncertain. V was cut by 7 bases and J by 10 bases, with 19 bases left in between. Germline V gene sequence: CDR1 MNHEY, CDR2 SVGAGI. The CDR3 is 13 residues long. The CDR3 sequence: CASKDALSFGAFF. The CDR3 DNA reads TGTGCCAGCAAAGACGCACTAAGTTTTGGAGCTTTCTTT.

This clonotype was observed a few times. The gene calls are TRBV7-2 and TRBJ2-3; D unresolved. The ends were cut back, 3 bases at V and 6 bases at J, with 10 bases in the middle. CDR1 and CDR2 from the germline V gene are SGHTA and FQGNSA. The CDR3 contains 13 residues. The CDR3 region is CASSFGSGDTQYF. The CDR3 bases are TGTGCCAGCAGCTTCGGCTCTGGGGATACGCAGTATTTT.

The J gene is TRBJ2-1, the V gene TRBV10-2; D not certain. From germline, CDR1 is WSHSY and CDR2 SAAADI. V lost 3 bases and J 9 bases, leaving 9 bases between the germline ends. The CDR3 is 12 residues long. The CDR3 loop is CASSEIGGEQFF. The CDR3 bases are TGCGCCAGCAGTGAAATAGGCGGTGAGCAGTTCTTC.

The chain recombines TRBV30 with TRBJ2-3, with 8 nucleotides matching TRBD2. V lost 3 bases to trimming and J lost 4 bases; unmatched junction nucleotides: 6. From germline, CDR1 is GTSNPN and CDR2 SVGIG (reference sequence). This CDR3 is 14 amino acids long. This chain's CDR3 is CAWSRGGIADTQYF. For the CDR3, the DNA is TGTGCCTGGAGCCGCGGGGGGATCGCAGATACGCAGTATTTT.

This sequence joins TRBV7-2 and TRBJ1-2; the D gene is possibly TRBD1 (5 bases). The V end lost 0 bases, the J end lost 8 bases, and 13 bases lay between the germline ends. Germline V lookup: CDR1 SGHTA, CDR2 FQGNSA. CDR3 length: 14 amino acids. The CDR3 protein is CASSLALGVSGYTF. In nucleotides, the CDR3 is TGTGCCAGCAGCTTAGCGCTAGGGGTGAGCGGCTACACCTTC. The complete variable domain, with remaining parts taken from reference TRBV7-2 and TRBJ1-2, reads GAGVSQSPSNKVTEKGKDVELRCDPISGHTALYWYRQSLGQGLEFLIYFQGNSAPDKSGLPSDRFSAERTGGSVSTLTIQRTQQEDSAVYLCASSLALGVSGYTFGSGTRLTVV.

The chain recombines TRBV5-1 with TRBJ2-1; D is possibly TRBD1 (6 bases). This CDR3 comprises 15 residues. Germline values: CDR1 SGHRS, CDR2 YFSETQ. V was clipped by 1 base and J by 5 bases, with 13 bases between them. The CDR3 protein is CASSLLQGRHNEQFF. CDR3 coding DNA: TGCGCCAGCAGCTTGTTACAGGGTCGGCACAATGAGCAGTTCTTC.

This clonotype was seen more than once but under ten times. The chain uses TRBV7-2 and TRBJ2-4, with D unresolved. Germline V gives CDR1 SGHTA, CDR2 FQGNSA. Trimming shortened V by 0 bases and J by 10 bases, and 10 bases separated the two germline ends. CDR3 length equals 13 residues. The CDR3 DNA is TGTGCCAGCAGCTTAGCGTCAGGCATGATTCAGTACTTC. Translation gives CASSLASGMIQYF.

This clonotype occurred a few times. The chain is built from TRBV6-5 and TRBJ2-7, with D unclear. The ends were cut back, 2 bases at V and 2 bases at J, with 10 bases in the middle. The CDR3 consists of 14 residues. CDR1 and CDR2 from the germline V gene are MNHEY and SVGAGI. The CDR3 reads CASSYTQIAYEQYF. The CDR3 DNA reads as TGTGCCAGCAGTTACACACAGATAGCCTACGAGCAGTACTTC.

The V and J genes are TRBV20-1 and TRBJ2-1; D ambiguous. CDR1 and CDR2 from the germline V gene are DFQATT and SNEGSKA (reference sequence). The CDR3 runs 13 residues. Trimming took off 7 bases at V and 5 bases at J, with 15 bases between the two ends. This chain's CDR3 is CSGVNRRNNEQFF. The CDR3 region has the DNA TGCAGTGGAGTCAACAGACGAAACAATGAGCAGTTCTTC.

The rearrangement links TRBV12-3 or TRBV12-4 to TRBJ1-1, with D unclear. This CDR3 has 14 amino acids. V was pared by 3 bases and J by 6 bases, with 14 bases between. The chain's CDR3 is CASSLVSTLAEAFF. DNA of the CDR3: TGTGCCAGCAGTTTGGTTTCGACACTTGCTGAAGCTTTCTTT.

This clonotype was seen a few times. The chain employs TRBV7-2 and TRBJ2-1; 9 positions agree with TRBD2. Germline lookup yields CDR1 SGHTA and CDR2 FQGNSA. The trim removed 3 bases at V and 6 bases at J, leaving 6 bases unmatched. The CDR3 contains 15 residues. The CDR3 DNA reads as TGTGCCAGCAGCTTTTCCCTAGCGGGGATCAATGAGCAGTTCTTC. Its protein product is CASSFSLAGINEQFF. Full variable domain (missing parts from reference TRBV7-2 and TRBJ2-1): GAGVSQSPSNKVTEKGKDVELRCDPISGHTALYWYRQSLGQGLEFLIYFQGNSAPDKSGLPSDRFSAERTGGSVSTLTIQRTQQEDSAVYLCASSFSLAGINEQFFGPGTRLTVL.

This clonotype occurred a few times. DNA of the CDR3: TGTGCCAGCAGCGCCGAGGGGGCTGGGGCCAACGTCCTGACTTTC. It specifies CASSAEGAGANVLTF. The chain employs TRBV9 and TRBJ2-6, with D possibly matching TRBD1 (6 bases). The CDR3 has 15 residues. Germline-derived CDR1 and CDR2 are SGDLS and YYNGEE. Trimming shortened V by 3 bases and J by 2 bases, and 9 bases separated the two germline ends.

The chain's CDR3 is CASTPDGNYGYTF. The CDR3 DNA reads as TGTGCCAGCACCCCCGACGGGAACTATGGCTACACCTTC. The rearrangement joins TRBV6-2 or TRBV6-3 to TRBJ1-2; D ambiguous. V lost 7 bases, J lost 2 bases, and 11 bases lay in between. The germline V gene has CDR1 MNHEY and CDR2 SVGEGT. The CDR3 sequence is 13 residues long.

This clonotype was detected many times. The chain recombines TRBV5-1 with TRBJ1-1; 7 bases map to TRBD1. The CDR3 sequence is 13 residues long. With V trimmed by 2 bases and J by 6 bases, 4 bases remained unmatched. CDR1 SGHRS and CDR2 YFSETQ come from the germline V gene. The CDR3: CASSLEGAPEAFF. In DNA, the CDR3 is TGCGCCAGCAGCTTAGAGGGGGCCCCTGAAGCTTTCTTT.

This clonotype appeared a single time. The junction departs from the called germline gene at one end, perhaps through a read error. The chain has TRBV28 and TRBJ1-5; D remains unclear. From germline, CDR1 is MDHEN and CDR2 SYDVKM. The CDR3 consists of 11 residues. DNA of the CDR3: TGTGCCAGTAGTTCCCCCGGACTCCAGCATTTT. Encoded protein: CASSSPGLQHF.

The V and J genes are TRBV21-1 and TRBJ2-3; the listed D gene, TRBD1, was not tested against the DNA. TRBV21-1 is reported as a pseudogene. The CDR3 has 14 amino acids. DNA for the CDR3: TGTGCCAGCCCCACGCCCGGGAGCACAGATACGCAGTATTTT. It encodes CASPTPGSTDTQYF.

This clonotype has more than one count but fewer than ten. This chain links TRBV7-9 with TRBJ2-1; a possible D gene is TRBD1 (6 bases). The V and J ends lost 5 bases and 8 bases respectively, with 19 bases between them. The CDR3 contains 15 residues. CDR1 is SEHNR, CDR2 FQNEAQ, per germline (reference sequence). The CDR3 loop is CASSPYWDTRDEQFF. The CDR3 nucleotides are TGTGCCAGCAGCCCTTATTGGGACACTAGGGATGAGCAGTTCTTC.

This clonotype was picked up a small number of times. The rearrangement uses TRBV30 and TRBJ2-6; TRBD1 matches 8 bases. Trimming at V came to 5 bases and at J to 0 bases, leaving 6 bases not matched to a gene. This CDR3 comprises 16 residues. Germline lookup yields CDR1 GTSNPN and CDR2 SVGIG (reference sequence). This CDR3 is CAWGDRLYSGANVLTF. The CDR3 DNA is TGTGCCTGGGGGGACAGGTTATACTCTGGGGCCAACGTCCTGACTTTC.

The CDR3 sequence: CASSSLEVPGGTDTQYF. CDR3 DNA sequence: TGTGCCAGCAGTTCCCTGGAGGTACCTGGGGGCACAGATACGCAGTATTTT. This chain connects TRBV28 to TRBJ2-3; D is possibly TRBD2 (5 bases). Germline V gene lookup returns CDR1 MDHEN and CDR2 SYDVKM. This CDR3 comprises 17 residues. The germline V and J ends were trimmed by 4 bases and 1 base, with 18 bases remaining between them.

This clonotype turned up a few times. The chain has TRBV7-8 and TRBJ2-6; D gene unclear. Germline V gene lookup returns CDR1 SGHVS and CDR2 FQNEAQ. This CDR3 has 14 residues. V was trimmed by 7 bases and J by 8 bases, leaving 15 bases between them. CDR3: CASNLDLGSNVLTF. CDR3 DNA sequence: TGTGCCAGCAACCTAGATCTGGGATCCAACGTCCTGACTTTC. The full variable domain, completed using reference TRBV7-8 and TRBJ2-6, is GAGVSQSPRYKVAKRGQDVALRCDPISGHVSLFWYQQALGQGPEFLTYFQNEAQLDKSGLPSDRFFAERPEGSVSTLKIQRTQQEDSAVYLCASNLDLGSNVLTFGAGSRLTVL.

To note about this clonotype: This may be a read error, as it is one base from a much larger clone. The chain couples TRBV4-1 to TRBJ1-5; D unclear. The CDR3 totals 15 residues. Trimming took off 0 bases at V and 0 bases at J, with 6 bases between the two ends. From germline, CDR1 is MGHRA and CDR2 YSYEKL. The CDR3: CASSQDQASNQPQHF. CDR3 nucleotide sequence: TGCGCCAGCAGCCAAGATCAGGCTAGCAATCAGCCCCAGCATTTT.

The chain recombines TRBV11-2 with TRBJ2-5, with D tentatively TRBD2 (6 bases). The CDR3 sequence is 15 residues long. The V end was cut by 1 base, the J end by 1 base, with 10 bases between. CDR1 and CDR2 from the germline V gene are SGHAT and FQNNGV. DNA for the CDR3: TGTGCCAGCAGCTTAGGGTTGGGGGGCCAAGAGACCCAGTACTTC. Its protein is CASSLGLGGQETQYF.

The chain recombines TRBV28 with TRBJ2-5; the match to TRBD1 covers 7 bases. V trimming: 5 bases; J trimming: 2 bases; junction bases outside the gene matches: 11. CDR1 is MDHEN, CDR2 SYDVKM, per germline. The CDR3 length is 16 residues. Written as DNA, the CDR3 is TGTGCCAGCAGTCCCGCGGAGGCAGGGGGACAAGAGACCCAGTACTTC. It translates to CASSPAEAGGQETQYF.

The chain carries TRBV5-5 and TRBJ1-2; no reliable D call. Trimming stripped 3 bases from V and 1 base from J, with 22 bases between. Germline CDR1 SGHKS, CDR2 YYEKEE (reference sequence). The CDR3 extends over 18 amino acids. Written as DNA, the CDR3 is TGTGCCAGCAGCTCGCGACTGGCGGCCCAAACCTTTAACTATGGCTACACCTTC. It yields the protein CASSSRLAAQTFNYGYTF.

This CDR3 reads CASSQGHGDYEQYF. The CDR3 DNA is TGCGCCAGCAGCCAAGGCCACGGGGACTACGAGCAGTACTTC. V gene TRBV4-1 combines with J gene TRBJ2-7, with D possibly TRBD2 on 5 matching bases. Per the germline V gene, CDR1 is MGHRA and CDR2 is YSYEKL. V gave up 1 base and J gave up 3 bases, with 10 bases separating them. This CDR3 spans 14 amino acids.

CDR3 nucleotides: TGTGCCAGCAGCCAAGATCTCGCAGGGTATTTGACCGGGGAGCTGTTTTTT. Protein: CASSQDLAGYLTGELFF. The rearrangement uses TRBV14 and TRBJ2-2; possibly TRBD1 for D (5 bases). V was shortened by 0 bases and J by 5 bases, with 16 bases between the two germline ends. The CDR3 spans 17 residues. In germline, CDR1 is SGHDN, CDR2 FVKESK.

This clonotype was observed a few times. The chain links TRBV4-3 to TRBJ2-1, with a tentative D call TRBD2 (7 bases). Looked up from germline, CDR1 is LGHNA and CDR2 is YSLEER. Between the trimmed V and J ends, which lost 0 bases and 2 bases, there was a span of 11 bases. The CDR3 is 16 amino acids. CDR3 amino acids: CASSQEPGGTYNEQFF. In DNA form, the CDR3 reads TGCGCCAGCAGCCAAGAGCCGGGGGGCACCTACAATGAGCAGTTCTTC.